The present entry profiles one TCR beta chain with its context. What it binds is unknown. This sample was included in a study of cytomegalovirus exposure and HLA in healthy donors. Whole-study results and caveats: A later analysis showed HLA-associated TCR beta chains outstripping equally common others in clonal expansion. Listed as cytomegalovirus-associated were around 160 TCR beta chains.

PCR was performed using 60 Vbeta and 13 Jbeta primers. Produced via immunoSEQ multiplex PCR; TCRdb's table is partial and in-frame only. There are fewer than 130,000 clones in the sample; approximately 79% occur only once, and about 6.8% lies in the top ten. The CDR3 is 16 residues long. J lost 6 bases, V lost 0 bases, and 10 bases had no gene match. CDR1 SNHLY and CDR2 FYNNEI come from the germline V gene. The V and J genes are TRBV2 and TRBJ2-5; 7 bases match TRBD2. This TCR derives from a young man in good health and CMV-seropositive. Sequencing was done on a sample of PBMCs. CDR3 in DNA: TGTGCCAGCAGTGAAGCTGGAGGACTAGGCGGGCAGACCCAGTACTTC. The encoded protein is CASSEAGGLGGQTQYF. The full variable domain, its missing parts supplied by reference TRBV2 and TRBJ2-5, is EPEVTQTPSHQVTQMGQEVILRCVPISNHLYFYWYRQILGQKVEFLVSFYNNEISEKSEIFDDQFSVERPDGSNFTLKIRSTKLEDSAMYFCASSEAGGLGGQTQYFGPGTRLLVL.